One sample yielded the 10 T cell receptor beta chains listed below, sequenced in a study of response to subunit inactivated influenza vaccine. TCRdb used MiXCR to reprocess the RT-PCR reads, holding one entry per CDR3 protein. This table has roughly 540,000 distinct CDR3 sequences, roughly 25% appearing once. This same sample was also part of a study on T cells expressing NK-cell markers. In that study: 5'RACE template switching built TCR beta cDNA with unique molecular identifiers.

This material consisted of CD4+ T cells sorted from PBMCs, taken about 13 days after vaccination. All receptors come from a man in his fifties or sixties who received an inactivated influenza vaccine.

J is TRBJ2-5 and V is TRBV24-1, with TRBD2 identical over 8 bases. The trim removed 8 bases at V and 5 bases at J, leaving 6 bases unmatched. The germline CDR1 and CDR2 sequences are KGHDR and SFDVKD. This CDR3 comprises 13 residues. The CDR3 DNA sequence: TGTGCCACCACCCAAGCGGGAGTGGAGACCCAGTACTTC. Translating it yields CATTQAGVETQYF.

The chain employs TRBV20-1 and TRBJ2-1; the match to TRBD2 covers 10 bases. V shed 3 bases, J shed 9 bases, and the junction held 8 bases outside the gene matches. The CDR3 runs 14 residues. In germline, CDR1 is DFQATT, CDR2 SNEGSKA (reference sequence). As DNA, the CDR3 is TGCAGTGCTAGGTCCCTAGCGGGAGTTGGTGAGCAGTTCTTC. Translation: CSARSLAGVGEQFF.

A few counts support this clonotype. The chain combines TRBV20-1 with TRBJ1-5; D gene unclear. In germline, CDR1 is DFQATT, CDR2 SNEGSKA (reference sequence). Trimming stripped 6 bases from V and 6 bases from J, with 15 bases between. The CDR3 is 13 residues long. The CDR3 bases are TGCAGTGCGAGAACGGCAGGCGGTCAGCCCCAGCATTTT. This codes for CSARTAGGQPQHF.

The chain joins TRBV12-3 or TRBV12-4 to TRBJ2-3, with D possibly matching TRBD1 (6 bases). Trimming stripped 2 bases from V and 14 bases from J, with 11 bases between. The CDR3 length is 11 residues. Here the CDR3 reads CASSLSGGMYF. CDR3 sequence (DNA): TGTGCCAGCAGTTTATCTGGGGGCATGTATTTT.

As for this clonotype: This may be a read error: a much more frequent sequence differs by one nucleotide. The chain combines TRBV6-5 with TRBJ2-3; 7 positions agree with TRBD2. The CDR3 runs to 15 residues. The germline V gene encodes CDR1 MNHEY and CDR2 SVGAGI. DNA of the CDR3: TGTGCCAGCAGTTTAAGCGGGGTTAGCACAGATACGCGGTATTTT. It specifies CASSLSGVSTDTRYF.

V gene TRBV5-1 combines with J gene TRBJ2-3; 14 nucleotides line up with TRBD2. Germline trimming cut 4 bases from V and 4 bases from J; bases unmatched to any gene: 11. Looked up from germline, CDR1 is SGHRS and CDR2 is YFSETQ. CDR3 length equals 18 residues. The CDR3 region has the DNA TGCGCCAGCAGCGCGGGGACTAGCGGGGGAGGTTGGGCAGATACGCAGTATTTT. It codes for CASSAGTSGGGWADTQYF. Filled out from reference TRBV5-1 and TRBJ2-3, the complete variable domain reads KAGVTQTPRYLIKTRGQQVTLSCSPISGHRSVSWYQQTPGQGLQFLFEYFSETQRNKGNFPGRFSGRQFSNSRSEMNVSTLELGDSALYLCASSAGTSGGGWADTQYFGPGTRLTVL.

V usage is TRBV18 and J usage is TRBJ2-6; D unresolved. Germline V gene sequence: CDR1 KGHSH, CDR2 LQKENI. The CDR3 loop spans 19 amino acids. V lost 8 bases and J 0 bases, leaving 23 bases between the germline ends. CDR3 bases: TGTGCCAGCGCACAGCTACCACCGACACCGAACTCTGGGGCCAACGTCCTGACTTTC. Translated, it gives CASAQLPPTPNSGANVLTF.

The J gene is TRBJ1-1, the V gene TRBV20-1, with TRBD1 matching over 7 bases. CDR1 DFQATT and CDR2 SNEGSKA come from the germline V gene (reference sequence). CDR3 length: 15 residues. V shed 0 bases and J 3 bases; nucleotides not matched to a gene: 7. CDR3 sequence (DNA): TGCAGTGCTAGAGATCTTGAGGGGGCGGACACTGAAGCTTTCTTT. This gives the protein CSARDLEGADTEAFF.

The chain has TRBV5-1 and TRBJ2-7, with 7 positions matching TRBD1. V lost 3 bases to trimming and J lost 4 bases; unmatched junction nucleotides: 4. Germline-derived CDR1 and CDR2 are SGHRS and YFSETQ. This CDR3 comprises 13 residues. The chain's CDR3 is CASSWDSKYEQYF. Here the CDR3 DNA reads TGCGCCAGCAGCTGGGACAGCAAGTACGAGCAGTACTTC. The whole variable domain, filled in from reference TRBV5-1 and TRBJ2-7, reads KAGVTQTPRYLIKTRGQQVTLSCSPISGHRSVSWYQQTPGQGLQFLFEYFSETQRNKGNFPGRFSGRQFSNSRSEMNVSTLELGDSALYLCASSWDSKYEQYFGPGTRLTVT.

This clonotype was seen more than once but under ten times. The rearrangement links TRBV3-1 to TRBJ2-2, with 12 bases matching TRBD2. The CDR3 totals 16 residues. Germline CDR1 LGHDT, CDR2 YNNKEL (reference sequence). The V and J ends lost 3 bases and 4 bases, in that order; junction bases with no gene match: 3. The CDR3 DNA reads TGTGCCAGCAGCCACCTAGCGGGAGGGACCACCGGGGAGCTGTTTTTT. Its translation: CASSHLAGGTTGELFF.